This T cell receptor (beta chain) comes out of a study of cytomegalovirus exposure and HLA in healthy donors. Study-wide results and limits: As a later analysis showed, a missense DCLRE1C variant was linked to trimming of TCR beta V- and J-genes. As confirmed in vitro, three CMV-associated chains were specific for CMV antigens.

CDR1 and CDR2 (germline): SGHNT, YENEEA. Trimming stripped 5 bases from V and 5 bases from J, with 22 bases between. CDR3 size: 17 residues. A word on this clone: The antigen remains unidentified.

This PCR relied on a set of 60 Vbeta primers and 13 Jbeta primers. The table came from immunoSEQ multiplex PCR; TCRdb's copy has only in-frame clones and leaves some out. Of almost 200,000 clones in the sample, 65% to 90% were seen once. The receptor was isolated from a woman in her fifties or sixties in good health and CMV-seronegative. Sequencing was carried out using PBMCs. This rearrangement joins TRBV11-3 to TRBJ2-1; D perhaps matches TRBD2 (5 bases). In nucleotides, the CDR3 is TGTGCCAGCAGCCTAAGGGTGGGTAGCGAGACACACAATGAGCAGTTCTTC. Protein product: CASSLRVGSETHNEQFF.